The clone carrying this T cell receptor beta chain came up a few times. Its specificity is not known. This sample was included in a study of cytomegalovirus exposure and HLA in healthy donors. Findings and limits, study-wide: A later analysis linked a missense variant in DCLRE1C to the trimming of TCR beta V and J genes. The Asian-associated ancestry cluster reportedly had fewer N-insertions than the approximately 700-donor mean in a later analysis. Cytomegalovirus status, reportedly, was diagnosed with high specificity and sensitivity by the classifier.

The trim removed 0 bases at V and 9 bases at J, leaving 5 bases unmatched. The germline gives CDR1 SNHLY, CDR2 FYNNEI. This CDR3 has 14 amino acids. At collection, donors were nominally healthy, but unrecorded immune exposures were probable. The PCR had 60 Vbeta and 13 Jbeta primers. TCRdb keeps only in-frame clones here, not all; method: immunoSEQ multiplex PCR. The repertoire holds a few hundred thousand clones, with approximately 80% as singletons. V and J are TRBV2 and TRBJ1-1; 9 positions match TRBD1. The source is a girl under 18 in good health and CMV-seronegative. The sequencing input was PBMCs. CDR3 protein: CASSEAPGQGQAFF. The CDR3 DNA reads TGTGCCAGCAGTGAAGCGCCGGGACAGGGTCAAGCTTTCTTT.